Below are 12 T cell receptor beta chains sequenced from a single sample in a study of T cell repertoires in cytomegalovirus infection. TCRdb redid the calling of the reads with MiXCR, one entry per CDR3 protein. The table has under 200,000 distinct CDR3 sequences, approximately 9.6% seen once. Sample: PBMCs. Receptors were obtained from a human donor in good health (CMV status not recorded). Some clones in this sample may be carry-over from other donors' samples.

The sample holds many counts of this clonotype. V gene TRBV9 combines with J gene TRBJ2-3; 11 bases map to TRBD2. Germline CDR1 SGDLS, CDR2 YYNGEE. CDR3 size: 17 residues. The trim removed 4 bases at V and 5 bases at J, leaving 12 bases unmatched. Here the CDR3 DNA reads TGTGCCAGCAGCCCAATAGCGGGGGGGCTAAGAAGAGATACGCAGTATTTT. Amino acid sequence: CASSPIAGGLRRDTQYF. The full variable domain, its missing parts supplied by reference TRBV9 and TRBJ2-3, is DSGVTQTPKHLITATGQRVTLRCSPRSGDLSVYWYQQSLDQGLQFLIQYYNGEERAKGNILERFSAQQFPDLHSELNLSSLELGDSALYFCASSPIAGGLRRDTQYFGPGTRLTVL.

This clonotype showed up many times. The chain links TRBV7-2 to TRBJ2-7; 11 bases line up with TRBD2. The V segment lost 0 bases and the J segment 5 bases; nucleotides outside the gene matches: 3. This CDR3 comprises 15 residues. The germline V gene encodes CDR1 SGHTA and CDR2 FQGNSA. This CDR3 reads CASSLAGTSGHEQYF. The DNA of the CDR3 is TGTGCCAGCAGCTTAGCCGGGACTAGCGGCCACGAGCAGTACTTC. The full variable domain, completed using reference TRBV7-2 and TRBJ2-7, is GAGVSQSPSNKVTEKGKDVELRCDPISGHTALYWYRQSLGQGLEFLIYFQGNSAPDKSGLPSDRFSAERTGGSVSTLTIQRTQQEDSAVYLCASSLAGTSGHEQYFGPGTRLTVT.

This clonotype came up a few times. As DNA, the CDR3 is TGTGCCAGCAGTTCATATGACAGCACCTACGAGCAGTACTTC. This encodes CASSSYDSTYEQYF. This chain joins TRBV27 and TRBJ2-7; TRBD1 might be the D (5 bases). CDR1 is MNHEY, CDR2 SMNVEV, per germline (reference sequence). Between the trimmed V and J ends, which lost 4 bases and 2 bases, there was a span of 12 bases. The length of the CDR3 is 14 residues.

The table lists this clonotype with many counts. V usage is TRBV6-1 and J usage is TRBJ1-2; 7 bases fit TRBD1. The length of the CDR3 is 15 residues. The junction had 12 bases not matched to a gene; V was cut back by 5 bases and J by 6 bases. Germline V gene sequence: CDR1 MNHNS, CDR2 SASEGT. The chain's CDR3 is CASSTQGGHEHGYTF. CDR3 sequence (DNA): TGTGCCAGCAGTACGCAGGGGGGCCACGAGCATGGCTACACCTTC.

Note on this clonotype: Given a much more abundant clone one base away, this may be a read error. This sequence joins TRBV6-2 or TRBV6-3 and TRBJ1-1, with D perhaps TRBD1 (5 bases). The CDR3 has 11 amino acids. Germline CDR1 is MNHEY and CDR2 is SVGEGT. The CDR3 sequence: CASSQGSEAVF. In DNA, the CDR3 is TGTGCCAGCAGCCAGGGATCTGAAGCTGTCTTT.

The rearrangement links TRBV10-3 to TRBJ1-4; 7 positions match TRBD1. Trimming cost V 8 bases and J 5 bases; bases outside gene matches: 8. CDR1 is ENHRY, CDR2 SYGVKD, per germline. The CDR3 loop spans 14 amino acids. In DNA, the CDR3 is TGTGCCATCGGGACCGGGACAGAAAATGAAAAACTGTTTTTT. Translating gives CAIGTGTENEKLFF.

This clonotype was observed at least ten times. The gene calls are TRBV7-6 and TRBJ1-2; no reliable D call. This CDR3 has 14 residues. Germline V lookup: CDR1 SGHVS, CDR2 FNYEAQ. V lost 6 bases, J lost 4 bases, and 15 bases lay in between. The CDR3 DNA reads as TGTGCCAGCAGTTTTACGACCTCTTTCTATGGCTACACCTTC. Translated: CASSFTTSFYGYTF.

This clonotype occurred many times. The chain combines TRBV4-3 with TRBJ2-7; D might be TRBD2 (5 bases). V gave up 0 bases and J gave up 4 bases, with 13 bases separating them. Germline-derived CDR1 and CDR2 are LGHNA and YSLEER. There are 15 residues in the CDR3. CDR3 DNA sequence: TGCGCCAGCAGCCAAGATCACCTAAGCGGATACGAGCAGTACTTC. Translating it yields CASSQDHLSGYEQYF.

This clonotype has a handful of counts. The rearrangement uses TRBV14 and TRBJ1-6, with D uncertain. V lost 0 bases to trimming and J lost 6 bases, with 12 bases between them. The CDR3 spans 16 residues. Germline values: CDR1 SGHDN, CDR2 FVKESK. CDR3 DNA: TGTGCCAGCAGCCAAGAGGTCGGACGGATTAATTCACCCCTCCACTTT. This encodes CASSQEVGRINSPLHF.

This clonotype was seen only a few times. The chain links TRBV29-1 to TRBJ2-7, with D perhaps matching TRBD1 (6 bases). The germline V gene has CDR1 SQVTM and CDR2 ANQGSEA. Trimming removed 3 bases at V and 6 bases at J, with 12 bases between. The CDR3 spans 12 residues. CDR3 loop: CSVDQQGREQYF. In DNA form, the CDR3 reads TGCAGCGTTGACCAACAGGGACGCGAGCAGTACTTC.

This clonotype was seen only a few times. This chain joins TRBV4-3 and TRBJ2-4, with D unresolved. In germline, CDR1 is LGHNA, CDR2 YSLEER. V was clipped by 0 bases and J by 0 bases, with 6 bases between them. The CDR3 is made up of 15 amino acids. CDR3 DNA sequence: TGCGCCAGCAGCCAAGAGCTAGGAGCCAAAAACATTCAGTACTTC. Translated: CASSQELGAKNIQYF.

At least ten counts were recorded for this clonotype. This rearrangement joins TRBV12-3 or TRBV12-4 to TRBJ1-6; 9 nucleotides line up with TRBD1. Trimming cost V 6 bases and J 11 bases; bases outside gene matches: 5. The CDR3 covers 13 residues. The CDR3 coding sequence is TGTGCCAGCAGCCGGGACAGGGTAACACCCCTCCACTTT. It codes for CASSRDRVTPLHF.